The T cell receptor beta chain described here comes from a study of long-term antiretroviral therapy in people with HIV. Running of the v3.0 immunoSEQ assay took place at survey level. Measured with immunoSEQ multiplex PCR; TCRdb has only the in-frame clones, and not every one. Found here are 23,000 or so clones, roughly 79% of them singletons; the top ten hold around 10%. This CDR3 is built from 12 residues. Germline CDR1 and CDR2: SNHLY and FYNNEI. The V and J ends lost 8 bases and 2 bases respectively, with 8 bases between them. The sample consisted of unsorted PBMCs, taken 2.1 years after starting antiretroviral therapy. The TCR sequence derives from a man aged 30 to 39 with HIV. The V gene is TRBV2, the J gene TRBJ2-3; no definite D call. The CDR3 DNA is TGTGCCAGCGGTAAGGTCACAGATACGCAGTATTTT. Protein sequence: CASGKVTDTQYF.